The 6 T cell receptor beta chains below all came from one sample that was sequenced in a study of blood T cell repertoires in COVID-19. Assay: immunoSEQ multiplex PCR; the TCRdb copy retains only in-frame clones and omits some. The sample lists approximately 250,000 clones; less than 95% were seen once. The specimen sequenced was PBMCs or T cells enriched from blood (not recorded which). The source of these receptors is a man aged 35 to 55 who had been exposed to COVID-19.

The chain employs TRBV27 and TRBJ1-2; TRBD1 matches at 9 bases. Germline-derived CDR1 and CDR2 are MNHEY and SMNVEV (reference sequence). CDR3 size: 13 residues. V was pared by 4 bases and J by 8 bases, with 5 bases of the junction left unmatched. CDR3 coding DNA: TGTGCCAGCAGTTCACAGGGGGCAGGGGGCTACACCTTC. It translates to CASSSQGAGGYTF.

The chain is built from TRBV28 and TRBJ1-5; perhaps TRBD1 as D (5 bases). Per the germline V gene, CDR1 is MDHEN and CDR2 is SYDVKM. The CDR3 totals 15 residues. V was shortened by 1 base and J by 6 bases, with 13 bases between the two germline ends. The CDR3 sequence: CASSLLGRGRQPQHF. The DNA of the CDR3 is TGTGCCAGCAGTTTATTAGGGAGGGGACGTCAGCCCCAGCATTTT. Together with reference TRBV28 and TRBJ1-5, the CDR3 gives the full variable domain: DVKVTQSSRYLVKRTGEKVFLECVQDMDHENMFWYRQDPGLGLRLIYFSYDVKMKEKGDIPEGYSVSREKKERFSLILESASTNQTSMYLCASSLLGRGRQPQHFGDGTRLSIL.

The J gene is TRBJ2-3, the V gene TRBV28; 11 bases map to TRBD2. The J segment lost 2 bases and the V segment lost 4 bases, leaving 8 bases of the junction unmatched. Germline CDR1 MDHEN, CDR2 SYDVKM. The CDR3 loop spans 17 amino acids. CDR3 DNA: TGTGCCAGCAGTTCGTTTCTAGCGGGAGGTTCCACAGATACGCAGTATTTT. Residues: CASSSFLAGGSTDTQYF.

As concerns this clone: An end of the junction does not agree with germline; a read error may underlie this. V and J are TRBV5-4 and TRBJ2-2, with 8 nucleotides matching TRBD2. This CDR3 has 16 residues. Germline CDR1 is SGHNT and CDR2 is YYREEE (reference sequence). This CDR3 is CASSWGSGTNTGKLFF. The CDR3 nucleotides read TGTGCCAGCAGCTGGGGTAGCGGGACGAACACCGGGAAGCTGTTTTTT.

This chain links TRBV27 with TRBJ1-2, with D unresolved. CDR1 is MNHEY and CDR2 is SMNVEV in the germline V gene (reference sequence). V was pared by 3 bases and J by 8 bases, with 13 bases between. The CDR3 runs 13 residues. The CDR3, as DNA: TGTGCCAGCAGTTTGGCGGGGTTGGGCGGCTACACCTTC. Translating it yields CASSLAGLGGYTF.

The rearrangement links TRBV6-5 to TRBJ1-1; D call uncertain. The V end lost 7 bases, the J end lost 1 base, and 13 bases lay between the germline ends. This CDR3 is 14 amino acids long. CDR1 and CDR2 from the germline V gene are MNHEY and SVGAGI. The CDR3 here is CASTSPGANTEAFF. CDR3 sequence (DNA): TGTGCCAGCACTTCCCCTGGAGCGAACACTGAAGCTTTCTTT.